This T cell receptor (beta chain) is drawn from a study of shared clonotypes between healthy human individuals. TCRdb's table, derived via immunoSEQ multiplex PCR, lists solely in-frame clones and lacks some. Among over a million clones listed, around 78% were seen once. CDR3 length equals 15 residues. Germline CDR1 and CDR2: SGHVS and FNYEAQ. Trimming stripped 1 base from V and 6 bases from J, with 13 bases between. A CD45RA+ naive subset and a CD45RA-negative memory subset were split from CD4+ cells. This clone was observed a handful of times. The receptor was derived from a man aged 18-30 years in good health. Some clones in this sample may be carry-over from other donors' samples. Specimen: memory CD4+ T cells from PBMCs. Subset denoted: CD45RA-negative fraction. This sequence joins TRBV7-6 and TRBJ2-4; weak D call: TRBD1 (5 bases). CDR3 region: CASSLVAGKGNIQYF. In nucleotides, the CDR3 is TGTGCCAGCAGCTTAGTAGCAGGGAAAGGAAACATTCAGTACTTC.